The 30 T cell receptor beta chains reported below all come from one sample, sequenced in a study of response to subunit inactivated influenza vaccine. TCRdb analysed the RT-PCR reads with MiXCR anew, one entry per CDR3 protein. The sample shows approximately 530,000 distinct CDR3 sequences, 13% of them seen only once. This material consisted of PBMCs from blood, taken roughly 47 days after vaccination. The receptors were gathered from a man aged 50 or older who received an inactivated influenza vaccine.

The chain couples TRBV6-1 to TRBJ2-1; D call uncertain. CDR3 length: 14 residues. The germline V gene encodes CDR1 MNHNS and CDR2 SASEGT. Between the trimmed V and J ends, which lost 8 bases and 0 bases, there was a span of 11 bases. The CDR3 reads CASLFSSSYNEQFF. CDR3 DNA: TGTGCCAGCTTGTTTTCGAGCTCCTACAATGAGCAGTTCTTC.

The table lists this clonotype with a few counts. The chain combines TRBV4-3 with TRBJ2-4; no definite D call. CDR3 length: 13 amino acids. Germline lookup yields CDR1 LGHNA and CDR2 YSLEER. The V gene lost 0 bases and the J gene lost 10 bases, with 10 bases spanning the gap. CDR3 residues: CASSQDRRMIQYF. The CDR3, as DNA: TGCGCCAGCAGCCAAGACCGGCGGATGATTCAGTACTTC.

The J gene is TRBJ2-7, the V gene TRBV12-3 or TRBV12-4, with 12 bases matching TRBD1. The CDR3 runs 16 residues. Trimming cost V 8 bases and J 3 bases; bases outside gene matches: 11. CDR3 sequence: CASRKGGQGAVYEQYF. For the CDR3, the DNA is TGTGCCAGCCGTAAGGGGGGACAGGGGGCCGTCTACGAGCAGTACTTC.

This clonotype was seen many times. The J gene is TRBJ1-2, the V gene TRBV10-3, with 7 bases that match TRBD1. The trim removed 10 bases at V and 3 bases at J, leaving 17 bases unmatched. This CDR3 region has 16 residues. Germline loops: CDR1 ENHRY, CDR2 SYGVKD. Here the CDR3 DNA reads TGTGCCACCCGCGGGGGACAGAATAACCAAGACTATGGCTACACCTTC. It is translated as CATRGGQNNQDYGYTF.

The genes are TRBV7-8 and TRBJ2-7, with 10 bases identical to TRBD2. In germline, CDR1 is SGHVS, CDR2 FQNEAQ. The trim removed 0 bases at V and 7 bases at J, leaving 6 bases unmatched. CDR3 length: 15 residues. In DNA form, the CDR3 reads TGTGCCAGCAGCTTAGCCGGGACTAGCGTAGGTGAGCAGTACTTC. It translates to CASSLAGTSVGEQYF.

This clonotype was recorded at least ten times. The chain carries TRBV10-2 and TRBJ2-7, with TRBD1 identical over 7 bases. CDR3 size: 15 residues. With V trimmed by 6 bases and J by 2 bases, 10 bases remained unmatched. From germline, CDR1 is WSHSY and CDR2 SAAADI. CDR3 nucleotides: TGCGCCAGCAGCGCAGGAACAGGGGCGACCTACGAGCAGTACTTC. As protein: CASSAGTGATYEQYF.

This clonotype was picked up many times. CDR3 sequence: CASSLHGGEYNEQFF. CDR3 coding DNA: TGTGCCAGCAGCTTACACGGCGGAGAATACAATGAGCAGTTCTTC. The chain combines TRBV9 with TRBJ2-1; no firm D call. Trimming cost V 4 bases and J 4 bases, with 15 bases left between them. This CDR3 spans 15 amino acids. In germline, CDR1 is SGDLS, CDR2 YYNGEE. Variable domain in full (rest from reference TRBV9 and TRBJ2-1): DSGVTQTPKHLITATGQRVTLRCSPRSGDLSVYWYQQSLDQGLQFLIQYYNGEERAKGNILERFSAQQFPDLHSELNLSSLELGDSALYFCASSLHGGEYNEQFFGPGTRLTVL.

The chain carries TRBV3-1 and TRBJ1-1, with D maybe TRBD1 (6 bases). The V end was cut by 1 base, the J end by 5 bases, with 11 bases between. Per the germline V gene, CDR1 is LGHDT and CDR2 is YNNKEL (reference sequence). This CDR3 is built from 14 residues. The CDR3: CASSQVEGGTEAFF. CDR3 nucleotides: TGTGCCAGCAGCCAAGTTGAGGGGGGGACTGAAGCTTTCTTT.

The table lists this clonotype with many counts. CDR3 amino acids: CATSDFGGQGMDTQYF. In DNA form, the CDR3 reads TGTGCCACCAGTGATTTCGGGGGACAGGGGATGGATACGCAGTATTTT. J is TRBJ2-3 and V is TRBV24-1; TRBD1 aligns across 10 bases. V was pared by 1 base and J by 6 bases, with 6 bases of the junction left unmatched. Per germline, CDR1 KGHDR and CDR2 SFDVKD. The CDR3 totals 16 residues.

The V gene is TRBV2, the J gene TRBJ2-3; D possibly corresponds to TRBD1 (6 bases). The CDR3 runs to 14 residues. Germline V CDR1 and CDR2: SNHLY, FYNNEI. The V end was cut by 3 bases, the J end by 5 bases, with 12 bases between. CDR3 sequence: CASSDGQGKDTQYF. The CDR3 nucleotides are TGTGCCAGCAGTGATGGTCAGGGGAAAGATACGCAGTATTTT.

This clonotype has only a few counts. The CDR3 is CASSLSFSGSRNEQFF. CDR3 DNA: TGTGCCAGCAGTTTATCTTTCAGCGGGAGTCGCAATGAGCAGTTCTTC. The rearrangement uses TRBV28 and TRBJ2-1; TRBD2 matches at 8 bases. The J segment lost 6 bases and the V segment lost 1 base, leaving 8 bases of the junction unmatched. Germline CDR1 MDHEN, CDR2 SYDVKM. The CDR3 spans 16 residues. Variable domain in full (rest from reference TRBV28 and TRBJ2-1): DVKVTQSSRYLVKRTGEKVFLECVQDMDHENMFWYRQDPGLGLRLIYFSYDVKMKEKGDIPEGYSVSREKKERFSLILESASTNQTSMYLCASSLSFSGSRNEQFFGPGTRLTVL.

This clonotype was seen more than once but under ten times. This chain uses TRBV5-1 with TRBJ2-1, with 8 bases matching TRBD2. V was pared by 0 bases and J by 8 bases, with 16 bases of the junction left unmatched. The CDR3 extends over 18 amino acids. CDR1 is SGHRS, CDR2 YFSETQ, per germline. As DNA, the CDR3 is TGCGCCAGCAGCTTGGAATTGACGGGGGGGCTGATTTCCCATGAGCAGTTCTTC. Protein sequence: CASSLELTGGLISHEQFF.

This clonotype was observed many times. The rearrangement joins TRBV29-1 to TRBJ2-5, with TRBD1 identical over 9 bases. Germline V CDR1 and CDR2: SQVTM, ANQGSEA. The CDR3 has 13 residues. V trimming: 5 bases; J trimming: 5 bases; junction bases outside the gene matches: 6. The CDR3 spells CSVSQGAPETQYF. The CDR3 coding sequence is TGCAGCGTTTCACAGGGGGCGCCGGAGACCCAGTACTTC.

This clonotype was seen a few times. The J gene is TRBJ2-1, the V gene TRBV12-3 or TRBV12-4; the match to TRBD2 covers 8 bases. V was clipped by 3 bases and J by 4 bases; unmatched bases: 5. The length of the CDR3 is 15 residues. CDR3 sequence reads: CASSFIAGSYNEQFF. CDR3 coding DNA: TGTGCCAGCAGTTTCATAGCGGGGAGTTACAATGAGCAGTTCTTC.

The chain employs TRBV20-1 and TRBJ1-5; 7 nucleotides align to TRBD1. The CDR3 contains 16 residues. With 1 base clipped from V and 6 bases from J, the junction kept 12 bases outside the gene matches. Germline V CDR1 and CDR2: DFQATT, SNEGSKA (reference sequence). In DNA, the CDR3 is TGCAGTGCTAGAGGCCACCTCGACAGGGAGGGTCAGCCCCAGCATTTT. Protein product: CSARGHLDREGQPQHF.

This clonotype was seen once. The chain uses TRBV19 and TRBJ2-3; 8 bases line up with TRBD2. The CDR3 extends over 18 amino acids. Trimming removed 3 bases from V and 4 bases from J; junction bases left unmatched: 15. Germline CDR1 reads LNHDA; CDR2 reads SQIVND (reference sequence). The CDR3 here is CASSISVLAGKLPDTQYF. CDR3 nucleotide sequence: TGTGCCAGTAGTATCTCGGTCTTAGCGGGGAAACTGCCAGATACGCAGTATTTT.

At least ten counts were recorded for this clonotype. The gene calls are TRBV29-1 and TRBJ2-3, with TRBD2 matching over 10 bases. This CDR3 contains 16 residues. The V gene's germline CDR1 is SQVTM and CDR2 ANQGSEA. The V segment lost 2 bases and the J segment 5 bases; nucleotides outside the gene matches: 10. This CDR3 reads CSVELVLAGAGDTQYF. In nucleotides, the CDR3 is TGCAGCGTTGAACTCGTGCTAGCGGGGGCGGGAGATACGCAGTATTTT.

The genes are TRBV6-5 and TRBJ2-3; TRBD1 agrees at 11 bases. After removal of 4 bases from V and 4 bases from J, the junction contained 7 bases not matched to a gene. CDR1 and CDR2 from the germline V gene are MNHEY and SVGAGI. The CDR3 has 16 residues. The CDR3 DNA reads TGTGCCAGCAGTTCTCCTCGGACAGGGGGCGCAGATACGCAGTATTTT. Protein product: CASSSPRTGGADTQYF.

Only a few counts were recorded for this clonotype. The chain couples TRBV29-1 to TRBJ2-3; D not certain. Between the trimmed V and J ends, which lost 3 bases and 2 bases, there was a span of 6 bases. This CDR3 is 12 amino acids long. In germline, CDR1 is SQVTM, CDR2 ANQGSEA. The CDR3 DNA sequence: TGCAGCGTTGAGGTAGTCACAGATACGCAGTATTTT. Translation: CSVEVVTDTQYF.

This clonotype was seen at least ten times. The chain carries TRBV27 and TRBJ2-2; D tentatively fits TRBD1 or TRBD2 (5 bases each). Germline loops: CDR1 MNHEY, CDR2 SMNVEV (reference sequence). The CDR3 consists of 17 residues. The germline V and J ends were trimmed by 6 bases and 4 bases, with 21 bases remaining between them. The CDR3 coding sequence is TGTGCCAGCAGCCGTAGAGACTTCGGGACCTTCACCGGGGAGCTGTTTTTT. Its translation is CASSRRDFGTFTGELFF.

This clonotype was seen more than once but under ten times. The genes are TRBV27 and TRBJ1-5, with D maybe TRBD1 (5 bases). CDR3 length equals 17 residues. Trimming cost V 5 bases and J 0 bases, with 17 bases left between them. The germline gives CDR1 MNHEY, CDR2 SMNVEV (reference sequence). The CDR3 sequence is CASSRLGGGGSNQPQHF. The CDR3, as DNA: TGTGCCAGCAGTCGGTTGGGGGGGGGAGGTAGCAATCAGCCCCAGCATTTT.

This clonotype has at least ten counts. This chain joins TRBV6-2 or TRBV6-3 and TRBJ2-2; a weak D match, TRBD2 (6 bases). Germline loops: CDR1 MNHEY, CDR2 SVGEGT. The CDR3 extends over 15 amino acids. The V and J ends lost 5 bases and 2 bases respectively, with 12 bases between them. CDR3 nucleotide sequence: TGTGCCAGCAGTAACGGGGGTACAAACACCGGGGAGCTGTTTTTT. It specifies CASSNGGTNTGELFF.

This chain connects TRBV7-2 to TRBJ2-7, with 7 bases lining up with TRBD2. Per the germline V gene, CDR1 is SGHTA and CDR2 is FQGNSA. The V gene end was trimmed by 1 base and the J gene end by 1 base; junction bases not matched to a gene: 4. The CDR3 is 15 residues long. Here the CDR3 DNA reads TGTGCCAGCAGCTTAGAGGAGCGGGGATCCTACGAGCAGTACTTC. Its translation is CASSLEERGSYEQYF.

This clonotype was seen a handful of times. The V gene is TRBV20-1, the J gene TRBJ2-3; 8 bases match TRBD2. The junction had 12 bases not matched to a gene; V was cut back by 5 bases and J by 5 bases. The V gene's germline CDR1 is DFQATT and CDR2 SNEGSKA (reference sequence). The CDR3 totals 15 residues. In nucleotides, the CDR3 is TGCAGTGCTGATGATTGGAGCGGGAGACTAGATACGCAGTATTTT. Translated, it gives CSADDWSGRLDTQYF.

This clonotype has a count of ten or more. This rearrangement joins TRBV6-1 to TRBJ2-4; D not certain. Germline CDR1 reads MNHNS; CDR2 reads SASEGT. The CDR3 contains 13 residues. Trimming pared 4 bases from V and 0 bases from J, leaving 4 bases between. Written as DNA, the CDR3 is TGTGCCAGCAGTGGTCGAGCCAAAAACATTCAGTACTTC. This encodes CASSGRAKNIQYF.

The chain joins TRBV12-3 or TRBV12-4 to TRBJ2-5; D could derive from TRBD1 or TRBD2 (5 bases each). The CDR3 length is 14 residues. V was clipped by 3 bases and J by 5 bases, with 13 bases between them. The CDR3 DNA reads as TGTGCCAGCAGTTTTAACGGGTGGGGGGAGACCCAGTACTTC. It is translated as CASSFNGWGETQYF.

The rearrangement uses TRBV9 and TRBJ2-1, with 14 nucleotides matching TRBD2. The V and J ends lost 3 bases and 5 bases, in that order; junction bases with no gene match: 7. This CDR3 comprises 17 residues. CDR1 is SGDLS and CDR2 is YYNGEE in the germline V gene. The CDR3 sequence is CASSGTSGRTLNNEQFF. CDR3 nucleotide sequence: TGTGCCAGCAGCGGGACTAGCGGGAGGACCTTAAACAATGAGCAGTTCTTC.

The chain links TRBV6-2 or TRBV6-3 to TRBJ2-4; no firm D call. Germline-derived CDR1 and CDR2 are MNHEY and SVGEGT. Trimming took 3 bases from V and 3 from J, leaving 12 bases between them. This CDR3 contains 15 residues. This chain's CDR3 is CASSYSLLRKNIQYF. CDR3 DNA sequence: TGTGCCAGCAGTTATTCCCTGTTACGCAAAAACATTCAGTACTTC.

There are many counts of this clonotype. The chain recombines TRBV12-3 or TRBV12-4 with TRBJ2-1; 7 bases are a match to TRBD2. The ends lost 3 bases at V and 6 bases at J; junction bases unmatched: 5. This CDR3 is 14 amino acids long. CDR3 amino acids: CASSLGGSLNEQFF. The CDR3 coding sequence is TGTGCCAGCAGTTTGGGCGGGAGTCTCAATGAGCAGTTCTTC.

This clonotype was counted at least ten times. The rearrangement links TRBV12-3 or TRBV12-4 to TRBJ2-2, with D unclear. There are 14 residues in the CDR3. The V gene lost 7 bases and the J gene lost 4 bases, with 13 bases spanning the gap. The CDR3 is CASNPGPGTGELFF. As DNA, the CDR3 is TGTGCCAGCAACCCCGGCCCAGGCACCGGGGAGCTGTTTTTT.